This TCR beta chain came from a study of cytomegalovirus exposure and HLA in healthy donors. PCR involved 60 Vbeta and 13 Jbeta primers. Here immunoSEQ multiplex PCR was the method, and the copy in TCRdb shows in-frame clones only, minus some. The sample has about 150,000 clones; approximately 85% are singletons. Germline V gene sequence: CDR1 LGHNA, CDR2 YNFKEQ. The CDR3 is 14 amino acids. Trimming took 0 bases from V and 10 from J, leaving 12 bases between them. Study-level findings and limits: In all likelihood, a cluster of highly shared sequence variants was a sequencing artifact. Usually a TCR sequence was rare, but some public TCRs were found in many donors. Later analysis identified several of the most significant clusters that appeared linked to common viral pathogens.

The sample holds a few counts of this clone. Antigen: not known. This TCR was recovered from a woman between 18 and 29 years old in good health and CMV-seronegative. The sample comprised PBMCs. The V and J genes are TRBV4-2 and TRBJ1-4, with D possibly TRBD1 on 6 matching bases. CDR3 amino acids: CASSQEGAFGKLFF. In nucleotides, the CDR3 is TGTGCCAGCAGCCAAGAGGGGGCCTTCGGAAAACTGTTTTTT.